These 25 T cell receptor beta chains were all obtained from the same sample, sequenced in a study of blood T cell repertoires in COVID-19 (TCRdb year 2020). Receptor amplification or capture employed the immunoSEQ multiplex PCR assay. The table was pulled from immuneACCESS by TCRdb, which kept in-frame rearrangements only. Such tables lose some clones; where checked, under half of the loss comes from unresolved V genes, and the rest has no known cause. The sample table lists 250,000 or so clones, about 89% of them with a count of one. The ten largest clones add up to around 2.4% of the sample. The sequenced material came from PBMCs or T cells enriched from blood (not recorded which). These receptors were collected from a woman younger than 35 who had recovered from COVID-19.

This chain's CDR3 is CASSDRNEKLFF. The CDR3 coding sequence is TGCGCCAGCAGTGACAGAAATGAAAAACTGTTTTTT. The genes are TRBV10-1 and TRBJ1-4; no clear D. V lost 3 bases to trimming and J lost 5 bases, with 4 bases between them. There are 12 residues in the CDR3. CDR1 is WNHNN, CDR2 SYGVQD, per germline (reference sequence).

The rearrangement links TRBV27 to TRBJ1-1, with D unresolved. The V end was cut by 3 bases, the J end by 4 bases, with 9 bases between. Germline loops: CDR1 MNHEY, CDR2 SMNVEV (reference sequence). CDR3 length: 13 amino acids. CDR3 protein: CASSFLGGTEAFF. For the CDR3, the DNA is TGTGCCAGCAGTTTCCTAGGAGGCACTGAAGCTTTCTTT.

In its sample, this clone was seen a few times. The gene calls are TRBV19 and TRBJ2-1; D gene ambiguous. Trimming took off 5 bases at V and 6 bases at J, with 5 bases between the two ends. CDR3 length: 11 amino acids. CDR1 LNHDA and CDR2 SQIVND come from the germline V gene (reference sequence). DNA for the CDR3: TGTGCCAGTAGTTCGTTCAATGAGCAGTTCTTC. This gives the protein CASSSFNEQFF.

J is TRBJ2-7 and V is TRBV12-3 or TRBV12-4, with 8 positions matching TRBD2. The CDR3 covers 13 residues. The ends lost 10 bases at V and 6 bases at J; junction bases unmatched: 11. The CDR3 region has the DNA TGTGCCATCCAAGAGCGGGAGACCGGCGAGCAGTACTTC. Translating it yields CAIQERETGEQYF.

CDR3 nucleotide sequence: TGTGCCAGCAGCTCGTGGACAGAGAACACTGAAGCTTTCTTT. Translated: CASSSWTENTEAFF. The chain couples TRBV5-8 to TRBJ1-1; weak D call: TRBD1 (6 bases). There are 14 residues in the CDR3. Germline CDR1 and CDR2: SGHTS and YDEGEE. Trimming took 3 bases from V and 1 from J, leaving 10 bases between them.

The chain couples TRBV10-3 to TRBJ2-3, with a possible D match to TRBD2 (6 bases). The CDR3 is 12 amino acids. V lost 7 bases, J lost 6 bases, and 11 bases lay in between. Germline values: CDR1 ENHRY, CDR2 SYGVKD. The CDR3 bases are TGTGCCATCACGGGGGATAGGGATACGCAGTATTTT. It specifies CAITGDRDTQYF.

The chain employs TRBV7-9 and TRBJ2-3, with D tentatively TRBD2 (6 bases). Trimming stripped 4 bases from V and 0 bases from J, with 11 bases between. Per germline, CDR1 SEHNR and CDR2 FQNEAQ (reference sequence). The CDR3 extends over 15 amino acids. The CDR3 DNA sequence: TGTGCCAGCAGCTCCCGGGAGCCGAGCACAGATACGCAGTATTTT. It specifies CASSSREPSTDTQYF.

This clone was detected once. The CDR3 DNA sequence: TGTGCCAGCAGTTTTACAGGGGGCGTGAACACTGAAGCTTTCTTT. This translates into CASSFTGGVNTEAFF. The chain carries TRBV6-2 or TRBV6-3 and TRBJ1-1; 9 bases match TRBD1. CDR1 MNHEY and CDR2 SVGEGT come from the germline V gene. This CDR3 region has 15 residues. Trimming at V came to 4 bases and at J to 0 bases, leaving 3 bases not matched to a gene.

The chain joins TRBV7-2 to TRBJ2-1; TRBD2 might be the D (7 bases). From germline, CDR1 is SGHTA and CDR2 FQGNSA. The CDR3 has 15 amino acids. V lost 4 bases to trimming and J lost 5 bases, with 15 bases between them. Here the CDR3 reads CASSSFGGGNNEQFF. The DNA of the CDR3 is TGTGCCAGCAGCTCCTTTGGCGGGGGCAACAATGAGCAGTTCTTC.

The chain is built from TRBV12-3 or TRBV12-4 and TRBJ2-5; a possible D gene is TRBD2 (7 bases). The V end lost 6 bases, the J end lost 1 base, and 9 bases lay between the germline ends. The CDR3 extends over 13 amino acids. CDR3 in amino acids: CASRGGLQETQYF. The CDR3 DNA sequence: TGTGCCAGCAGGGGGGGGCTCCAAGAGACCCAGTACTTC.

V gene TRBV5-1 combines with J gene TRBJ2-3; 16 bases align to TRBD2. This CDR3 comprises 18 residues. The germline V gene has CDR1 SGHRS and CDR2 YFSETQ. V was pared by 0 bases and J by 4 bases, with 5 bases of the junction left unmatched. The CDR3 DNA follows: TGCGCCAGCAGCTTGGTAGGGACTAGCGGGAGGGCCCCAGATACGCAGTATTTT. It encodes CASSLVGTSGRAPDTQYF.

This chain links TRBV5-5 with TRBJ2-1; 7 bases line up with TRBD1. The CDR3 consists of 14 residues. With 7 bases clipped from V and 8 bases from J, the junction kept 12 bases outside the gene matches. Germline V gives CDR1 SGHKS, CDR2 YYEKEE (reference sequence). CDR3 protein: CASSLLVGGDEQFF. The CDR3 nucleotides read TGTGCCAGCTCTCTGCTTGTAGGGGGCGATGAGCAGTTCTTC.

The rearrangement joins TRBV3-1 (or the pseudogene TRBV3-2) to TRBJ2-2; 10 bases map to TRBD1. Germline CDR1 and CDR2: LGHDT and YNNKEL (reference sequence). CDR3 length: 15 amino acids. V was clipped by 3 bases and J by 4 bases; unmatched bases: 2. CDR3 loop: CASSHGQGVTGELFF. Written as DNA, the CDR3 is TGTGCCAGCAGCCATGGACAGGGGGTCACCGGGGAGCTGTTTTTT.

The J gene is TRBJ2-7, the V gene TRBV7-8, with TRBD2 identical over 7 bases. V lost 1 base to trimming and J lost 0 bases; unmatched junction nucleotides: 9. Germline CDR1 reads SGHVS; CDR2 reads FQNEAQ. CDR3 length: 17 residues. In DNA, the CDR3 is TGTGCCAGCAGCTTAGGGACCGGGCGGGGGAACTCCTACGAGCAGTACTTC. Translation: CASSLGTGRGNSYEQYF. Supplemented by reference TRBV7-8 and TRBJ2-7, the full variable domain reads GAGVSQSPRYKVAKRGQDVALRCDPISGHVSLFWYQQALGQGPEFLTYFQNEAQLDKSGLPSDRFFAERPEGSVSTLKIQRTQQEDSAVYLCASSLGTGRGNSYEQYFGPGTRLTVT.

This chain connects TRBV30 to TRBJ1-1, with D hard to call. The ends were cut back, 3 bases at V and 3 bases at J, with 5 bases in the middle. Germline V lookup: CDR1 GTSNPN, CDR2 SVGIG (reference sequence). The CDR3 consists of 11 residues. CDR3 sequence reads: CAWRQYTEAFF. The CDR3 DNA reads TGTGCCTGGAGGCAGTACACTGAAGCTTTCTTT.

This clone was counted only a few times. The rearrangement links TRBV27 to TRBJ2-2, with 9 bases fitting TRBD2. V lost 6 bases, J lost 0 bases, and 14 bases stayed unmatched. Germline CDR1 MNHEY, CDR2 SMNVEV (reference sequence). The length of the CDR3 is 19 residues. CDR3 bases: TGTGCCAGCAGGCCGGGGACCACTAGCGGGCATTCGAACACCGGGGAGCTGTTTTTT. This gives the protein CASRPGTTSGHSNTGELFF.

The chain employs TRBV7-8 and TRBJ2-7, with TRBD2 matching 8 bases. The V segment lost 0 bases and the J segment 0 bases; nucleotides outside the gene matches: 4. Germline CDR1 reads SGHVS; CDR2 reads FQNEAQ. CDR3 size: 16 residues. The CDR3, as DNA: TGTGCCAGCAGCTTAGCCGGCGGGGGGACCTCCTACGAGCAGTACTTC. Its protein is CASSLAGGGTSYEQYF.

The chain couples TRBV5-4 to TRBJ2-2; TRBD2 is a possible D gene (5 bases). The CDR3 consists of 16 residues. The V gene lost 1 base and the J gene lost 2 bases, with 12 bases spanning the gap. Germline-derived CDR1 and CDR2 are SGHNT and YYREEE (reference sequence). CDR3: CASSLRRVGNTGELFF. The CDR3 region has the DNA TGTGCCAGCAGCTTGAGGCGGGTAGGAAACACCGGGGAGCTGTTTTTT. Filled out from reference TRBV5-4 and TRBJ2-2, the complete variable domain reads ETGVTQSPTHLIKTRGQQVTLRCSSQSGHNTVSWYQQALGQGPQFIFQYYREEENGRGNFPPRFSGLQFPNYSSELNVNALELDDSALYLCASSLRRVGNTGELFFGEGSRLTVL.

The chain uses TRBV5-6 and TRBJ2-7; tentative D call: TRBD2 (5 bases). The CDR3 totals 16 residues. V was clipped by 7 bases and J by 7 bases, with 27 bases between them. Germline CDR1 is SGHDT and CDR2 is YYEEEE. CDR3 DNA sequence: TGTGCCAGCGCCAATTTTTTTTCCGGCTACGGAGGAGAGCAGTACTTC. Translating it yields CASANFFSGYGGEQYF.

CDR3 bases: TGTGCCAGCAGCTTAGGGACAGGGGGCGACTATGGCTACACCTTC. Protein: CASSLGTGGDYGYTF. This chain connects TRBV11-2 to TRBJ1-2, with 11 bases fitting TRBD1. Germline CDR1 SGHAT, CDR2 FQNNGV. The CDR3 runs 15 residues. V dropped 1 base and J dropped 3; count of bases not matched to a gene: 1.

This clone has only one observation. The chain employs TRBV27 and TRBJ2-1; TRBD1 aligns across 7 bases. Trimming at V came to 6 bases and at J to 8 bases, leaving 10 bases not matched to a gene. The CDR3 contains 14 residues. Germline CDR1 reads MNHEY; CDR2 reads SMNVEV (reference sequence). CDR3 in amino acids: CASRANRGVDEQFF. Here the CDR3 DNA reads TGTGCCAGCAGAGCTAACAGGGGTGTGGATGAGCAGTTCTTC.

V gene TRBV27 combines with J gene TRBJ1-5; TRBD1 aligns across 7 bases. The CDR3 loop spans 16 amino acids. CDR1 and CDR2 (germline): MNHEY, SMNVEV (reference sequence). J gave up 3 bases and V 0 bases, and 5 bases lay outside the gene matches. The CDR3 sequence: CASSLSWGQINQPQHF. In nucleotides, the CDR3 is TGTGCCAGCAGTTTATCGTGGGGACAGATCAATCAGCCCCAGCATTTT.

V is TRBV30 and J is TRBJ2-5; 7 nucleotides match TRBD2. Germline-derived CDR1 and CDR2 are GTSNPN and SVGIG (reference sequence). The CDR3 extends over 15 amino acids. The V segment lost 2 bases and the J segment 4 bases; nucleotides outside the gene matches: 10. The CDR3 sequence: CAWSRGGVLGETQYF. For the CDR3, the DNA is TGTGCCTGGAGTCGGGGAGGGGTACTAGGAGAGACCCAGTACTTC.

The rearrangement uses TRBV30 and TRBJ1-1, with a tentative D call TRBD1 (6 bases). There are 14 residues in the CDR3. Trimming removed 3 bases from V and 1 base from J, with 12 bases in between. Germline V gene data show CDR1 as GTSNPN and CDR2 as SVGIG (reference sequence). CDR3 DNA: TGTGCCTGGAGGACCGTAGGGGGGAACACTGAAGCTTTCTTT. Translation: CAWRTVGGNTEAFF.

The chain joins TRBV10-2 to TRBJ1-5; the D gene is possibly TRBD1 (5 bases). The length of the CDR3 is 16 residues. Trimming took 4 bases from V and 0 from J, leaving 13 bases between them. Germline V CDR1 and CDR2: WSHSY, SAAADI. The CDR3 sequence is CASSGNRKDSNQPQHF. Here the CDR3 DNA reads TGCGCCAGCAGTGGGAACAGGAAGGATAGCAATCAGCCCCAGCATTTT.